Detailed here is one T cell receptor beta chain. This receptor's antigen is unknown. It has no much larger one-base neighbor in the sample; base qualities were not kept. The time point label corresponds to: about 28 days (+/-7) after the second vaccine dose. AZD1222 recipients whose second dose came at about 4 weeks and those whose second dose came at about 12 weeks were combined into one group, since spike-specific TCR depth and breadth did not differ between the two schedules. Vaccinee samples were obtained from the UK trials COV001 and COV002, which included a single-blind randomized controlled phase 2/3 trial of AZD1222 (ChAdOx1 nCoV-19) in healthy adults. For TCRbeta chain sequencing, PBMC samples from trial participants were taken at day 0 and at day 28 after the second dose. The CDR3 regions of human TCRbeta chains were analyzed by immunosequencing. The study's processing was this. TCRs in the repertoires were matched against a reference library of SARS-CoV-2-specific TCRs that had been generated with the MIRA antigen-specificity platform. Breadth was defined as the fraction of unique TCRs that were SARS-CoV-2-associated. Depth was defined as the fraction of total T cells that were SARS-CoV-2-associated. Using the MIRA data, every spike-specific TCR was mapped to the spike region that the TCR reacted to and assigned to either a CD4 or a CD8 class. Log10-transformed breadth and depth values were compared by one-way ANOVA with Sidak's multiple comparisons tests. Entries here come from immuneACCESS through TCRdb and include only in-frame sequences with V and J called. Some clones fail to appear in such tables; in the studies checked, an unresolved V gene covers under half of the shortfall, and the cause of the remainder is unknown. V, J and clone size were drawn from that table, and D and trimming were deduced from the DNA. The sample includes about 46,000 clones, with around 90% observed a single time. The top ten hold about 1.1% of the sample.

Inclusive of the bounding cysteine and phenylalanine, the CDR3 is 15 residues long. Of all the DNA, just the CDR3 is kept, 45 bases in frame from base 1. CDR1 and CDR2 were assigned from the germline V gene (reference sequence) as MNHEY and SMNVEV. The germline ends are 15 bases apart after V is trimmed by 6 bases and J by 6 bases. The data derive from a study of T cell responses to AZD1222 COVID-19 vaccine (dated by TCRdb to 2020 to 2023). At the level of the whole study: TCR sequencing was performed for 230 to 250 trial participants, of whom 207 were given two doses of AZD1222 and about 25 were given two doses of MenACWY control vaccine. Trial participants were enrolled by age into subgroups of 18-55, 56-69 and 70-plus years, and around 150, 29 and 61 TCR-sequenced participants, respectively, were included in these subgroups.

What the study reported, not specific to this receptor: Spike-specific TCR breadth and depth rose significantly after two AZD1222 doses compared with day 0 and with MenACWY recipients. Participants were mostly white British, with more females than males. The authors suggested clonal diversity may have been underestimated. The 56-69-year group was small, and its depth increase did not reach significance, likely because of low power. Only five or six AZD1222 recipients were SARS-CoV-2 seropositive at baseline, limiting conclusions about previously exposed vaccinees. Because no day 14 peak-response samples were available, repertoires were characterized only after the peak T cell response. Nearly half of unique spike-specific TCRs reportedly recognized epitopes outside regions mutated in the B.1.351 and B.1.1.7 variants. The vaccine-associated CD4 TCRs covered the entire spike protein, and the dominant responses fell in regions 160-218 and 743-854.

The source is an adult who received the AZD1222 COVID-19 vaccine. This sample comprised peripheral blood, obtained 28 days after the second AZD1222 dose. The sequence is built from TRBV27 and TRBJ1-6; TRBD1 could be the D gene, as 6 bases match. The CDR3 corresponds to CASSRDTWGNSPLHF. DNA sequence: TGTGCCAGCAGCCGGGACACCTGGGGTAATTCACCCCTCCACTTT.